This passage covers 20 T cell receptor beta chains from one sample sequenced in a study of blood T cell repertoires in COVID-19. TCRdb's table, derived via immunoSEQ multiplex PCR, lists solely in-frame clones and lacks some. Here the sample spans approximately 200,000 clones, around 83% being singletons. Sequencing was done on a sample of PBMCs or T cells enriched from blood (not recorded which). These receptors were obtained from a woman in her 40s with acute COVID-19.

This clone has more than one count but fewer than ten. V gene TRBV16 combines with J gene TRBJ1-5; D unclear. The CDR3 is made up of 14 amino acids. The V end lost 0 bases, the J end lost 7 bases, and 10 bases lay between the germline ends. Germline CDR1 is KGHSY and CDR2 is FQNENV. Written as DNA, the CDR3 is TGTGCCAGCAGCCAATCACAAGCCAGGCAGCCCCAGCATTTT. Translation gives CASSQSQARQPQHF.

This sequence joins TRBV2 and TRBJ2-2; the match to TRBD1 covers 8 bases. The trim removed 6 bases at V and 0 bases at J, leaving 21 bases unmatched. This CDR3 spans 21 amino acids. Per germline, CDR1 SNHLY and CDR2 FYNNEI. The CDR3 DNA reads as TGTGCCAGCAGAGCTACAGGGGGGTTCCTTAGCGGAGCCACGAACACCGGGGAGCTGTTTTTT. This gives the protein CASRATGGFLSGATNTGELFF.

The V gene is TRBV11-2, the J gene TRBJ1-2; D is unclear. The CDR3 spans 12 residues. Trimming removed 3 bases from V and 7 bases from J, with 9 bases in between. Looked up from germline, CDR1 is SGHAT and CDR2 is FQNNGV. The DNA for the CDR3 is TGTGCCAGCAGCTTCCCAGAGGGTGGCTACACCTTC. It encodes CASSFPEGGYTF.

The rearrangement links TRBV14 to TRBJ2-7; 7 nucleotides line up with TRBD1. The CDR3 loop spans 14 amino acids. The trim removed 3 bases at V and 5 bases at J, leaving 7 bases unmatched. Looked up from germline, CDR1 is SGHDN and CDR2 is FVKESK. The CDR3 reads CASSHWTGGHEQYF. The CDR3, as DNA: TGTGCCAGCAGCCATTGGACAGGCGGCCACGAGCAGTACTTC.

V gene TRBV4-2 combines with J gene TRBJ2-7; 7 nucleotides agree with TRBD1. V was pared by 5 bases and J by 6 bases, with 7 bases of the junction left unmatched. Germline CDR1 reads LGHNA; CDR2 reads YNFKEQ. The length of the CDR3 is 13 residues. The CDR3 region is CASSSGAGGEQYF. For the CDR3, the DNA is TGTGCCAGCAGCTCCGGGGCAGGGGGCGAGCAGTACTTC.

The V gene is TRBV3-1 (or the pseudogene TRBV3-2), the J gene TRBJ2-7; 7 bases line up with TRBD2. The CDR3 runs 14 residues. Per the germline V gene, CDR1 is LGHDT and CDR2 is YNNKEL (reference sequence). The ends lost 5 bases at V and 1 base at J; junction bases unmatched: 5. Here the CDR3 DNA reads TGTGCCAGCAGCTATAGCGGGCGTTCCTACGAGCAGTACTTC. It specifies CASSYSGRSYEQYF.

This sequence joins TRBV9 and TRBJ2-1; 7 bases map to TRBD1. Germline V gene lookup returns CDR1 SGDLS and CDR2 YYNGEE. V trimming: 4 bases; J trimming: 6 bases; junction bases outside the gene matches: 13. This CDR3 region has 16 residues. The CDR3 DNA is TGTGCCAGCAGCCACCGAGGGACAGTCGACTCCAATGAGCAGTTCTTC. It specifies CASSHRGTVDSNEQFF.

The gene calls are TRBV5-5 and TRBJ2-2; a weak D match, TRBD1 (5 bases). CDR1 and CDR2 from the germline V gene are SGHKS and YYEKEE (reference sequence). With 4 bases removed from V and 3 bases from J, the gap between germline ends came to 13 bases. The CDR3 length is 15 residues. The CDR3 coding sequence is TGTGCCAGCAGCCCGACCGACAGCCACACCGGGGAGCTGTTTTTT. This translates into CASSPTDSHTGELFF.

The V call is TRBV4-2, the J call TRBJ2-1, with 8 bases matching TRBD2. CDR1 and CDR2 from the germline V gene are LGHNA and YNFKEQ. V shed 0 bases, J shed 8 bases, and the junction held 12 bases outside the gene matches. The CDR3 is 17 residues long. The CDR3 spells CASSQDWAGGAKDEQFF. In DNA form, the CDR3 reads TGTGCCAGCAGCCAAGATTGGGCCGGGGGGGCCAAAGATGAGCAGTTCTTC.

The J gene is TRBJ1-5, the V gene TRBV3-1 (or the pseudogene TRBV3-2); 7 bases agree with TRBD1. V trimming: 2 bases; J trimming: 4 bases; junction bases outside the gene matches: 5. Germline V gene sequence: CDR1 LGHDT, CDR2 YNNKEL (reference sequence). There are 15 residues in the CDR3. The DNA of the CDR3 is TGTGCCAGCAGCCAACCAGGGACAGAAAATCAGCCCCAGCATTTT. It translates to CASSQPGTENQPQHF.

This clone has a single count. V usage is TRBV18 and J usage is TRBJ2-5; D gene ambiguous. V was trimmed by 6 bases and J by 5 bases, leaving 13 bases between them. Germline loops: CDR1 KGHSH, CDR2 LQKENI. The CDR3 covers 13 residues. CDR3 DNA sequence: TGTGCCAGCTCCTCGGGTAGTACTGAGACCCAGTACTTC. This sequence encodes CASSSGSTETQYF.

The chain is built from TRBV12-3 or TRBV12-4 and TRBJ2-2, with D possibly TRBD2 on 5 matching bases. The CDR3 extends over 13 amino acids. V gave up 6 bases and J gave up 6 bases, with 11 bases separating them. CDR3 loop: CASRDSRAGELFF. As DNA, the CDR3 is TGTGCCAGCAGGGACTCCCGCGCCGGGGAGCTGTTTTTT.

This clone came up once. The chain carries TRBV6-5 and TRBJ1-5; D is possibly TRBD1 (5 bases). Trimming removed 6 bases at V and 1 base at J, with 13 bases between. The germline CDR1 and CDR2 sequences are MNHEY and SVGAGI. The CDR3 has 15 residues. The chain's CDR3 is CASRATGVSNQPQHF. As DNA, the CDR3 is TGTGCCAGCAGGGCGACGGGGGTGAGCAATCAGCCCCAGCATTTT.

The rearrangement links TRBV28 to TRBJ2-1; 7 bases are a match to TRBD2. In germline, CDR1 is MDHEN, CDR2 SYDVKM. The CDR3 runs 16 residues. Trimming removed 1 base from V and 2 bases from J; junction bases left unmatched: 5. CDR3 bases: TGTGCCAGCAGTTTATCGGCGGGGGAGCCCTACAATGAGCAGTTCTTC. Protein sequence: CASSLSAGEPYNEQFF.

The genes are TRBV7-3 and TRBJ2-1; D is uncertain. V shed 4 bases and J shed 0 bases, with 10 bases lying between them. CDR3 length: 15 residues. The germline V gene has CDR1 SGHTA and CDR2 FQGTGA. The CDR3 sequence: CASSSSPGSYNEQFF. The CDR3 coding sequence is TGTGCCAGCAGCTCATCCCCAGGCTCCTACAATGAGCAGTTCTTC.

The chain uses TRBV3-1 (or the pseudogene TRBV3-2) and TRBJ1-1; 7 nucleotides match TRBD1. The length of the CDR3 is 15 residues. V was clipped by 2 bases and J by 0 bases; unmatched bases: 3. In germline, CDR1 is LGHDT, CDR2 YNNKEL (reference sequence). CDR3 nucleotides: TGTGCCAGCAGCCAAAGGGGGCCCGTGAACACTGAAGCTTTCTTT. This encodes CASSQRGPVNTEAFF.

The chain's CDR3 is CASSLGASQETQYF. The CDR3 DNA is TGTGCCAGCAGCTTAGGGGCGAGCCAAGAGACCCAGTACTTC. The chain links TRBV7-6 to TRBJ2-5; D remains ambiguous. Germline V gene data show CDR1 as SGHVS and CDR2 as FNYEAQ. This CDR3 comprises 14 residues. Trimming took off 1 base at V and 1 base at J, with 7 bases between the two ends.

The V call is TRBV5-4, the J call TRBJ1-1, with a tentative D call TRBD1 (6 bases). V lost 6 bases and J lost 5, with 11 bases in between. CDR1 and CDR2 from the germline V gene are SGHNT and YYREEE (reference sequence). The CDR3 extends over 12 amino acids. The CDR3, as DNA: TGTGCCAGCACAGGGGAGGGAACTGAAGCTTTCTTT. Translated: CASTGEGTEAFF.

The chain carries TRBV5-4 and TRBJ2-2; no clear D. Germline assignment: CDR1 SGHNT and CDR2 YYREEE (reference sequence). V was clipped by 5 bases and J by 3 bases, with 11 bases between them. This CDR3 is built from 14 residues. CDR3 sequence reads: CASSPGVDTGELFF. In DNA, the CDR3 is TGTGCCAGCAGTCCGGGTGTGGACACCGGGGAGCTGTTTTTT.

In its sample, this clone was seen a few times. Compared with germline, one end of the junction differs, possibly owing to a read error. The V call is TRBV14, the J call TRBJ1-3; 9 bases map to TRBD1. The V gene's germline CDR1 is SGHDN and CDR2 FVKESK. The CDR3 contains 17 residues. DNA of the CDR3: TGTGCCAGCAGCCCTCGGGGACAGGGCGAATTTGGAGACACCATATATTTT. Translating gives CASSPRGQGEFGDTIYF.